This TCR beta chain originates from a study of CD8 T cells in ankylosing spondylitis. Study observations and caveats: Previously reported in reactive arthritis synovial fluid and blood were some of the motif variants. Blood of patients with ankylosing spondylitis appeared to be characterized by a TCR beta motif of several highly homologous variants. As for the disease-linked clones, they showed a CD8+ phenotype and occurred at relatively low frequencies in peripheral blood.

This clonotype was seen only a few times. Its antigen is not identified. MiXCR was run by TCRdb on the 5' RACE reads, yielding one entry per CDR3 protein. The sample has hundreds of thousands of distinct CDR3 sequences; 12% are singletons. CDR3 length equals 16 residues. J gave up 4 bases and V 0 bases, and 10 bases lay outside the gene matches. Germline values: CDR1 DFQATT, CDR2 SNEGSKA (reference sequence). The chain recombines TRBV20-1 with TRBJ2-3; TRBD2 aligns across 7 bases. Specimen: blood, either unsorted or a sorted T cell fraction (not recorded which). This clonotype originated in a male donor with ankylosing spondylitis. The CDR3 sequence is CSARDPSGPSPDTQYF. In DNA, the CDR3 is TGCAGTGCTAGAGACCCTAGCGGCCCCTCCCCAGATACGCAGTATTTT.